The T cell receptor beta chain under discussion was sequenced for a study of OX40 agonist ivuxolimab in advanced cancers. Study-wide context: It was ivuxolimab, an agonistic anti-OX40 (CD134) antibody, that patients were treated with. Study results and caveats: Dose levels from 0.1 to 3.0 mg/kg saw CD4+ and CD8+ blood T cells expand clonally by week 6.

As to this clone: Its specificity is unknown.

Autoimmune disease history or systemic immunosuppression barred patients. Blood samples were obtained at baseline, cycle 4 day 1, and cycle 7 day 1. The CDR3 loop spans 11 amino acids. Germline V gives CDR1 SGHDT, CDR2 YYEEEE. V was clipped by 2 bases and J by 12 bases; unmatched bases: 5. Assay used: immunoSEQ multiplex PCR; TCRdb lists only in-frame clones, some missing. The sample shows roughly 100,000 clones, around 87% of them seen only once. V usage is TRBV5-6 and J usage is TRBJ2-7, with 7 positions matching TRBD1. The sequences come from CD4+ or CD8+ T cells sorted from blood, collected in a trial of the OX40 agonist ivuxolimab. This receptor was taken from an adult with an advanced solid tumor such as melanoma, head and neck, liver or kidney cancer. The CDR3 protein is CASSLQGKAYF. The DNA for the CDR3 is TGTGCCAGCAGCTTACAGGGGAAGGCGTACTTC.